The 21 T cell receptor beta chains below were found in one sample sequenced in a study of blood T cell repertoires in COVID-19. Sequencing used immunoSEQ multiplex PCR; TCRdb keeps in-frame clones, though not all of them. Found here are roughly 360,000 clones, about 80% of them singletons; the top ten hold around 1%. The specimen sequenced was peripheral blood. All receptors derive from a human donor with acute or convalescent COVID-19. The donor label of this sample is uncertain.

The chain employs TRBV5-3 and TRBJ1-2; 9 bases are a match to TRBD1. TRBV5-3 is annotated as an ORF whose role is uncertain. With V trimmed by 0 bases and J by 7 bases, 1 base remained unmatched. The CDR3 length is 13 residues. In nucleotides, the CDR3 is TGTGCCAGAAGCTTGGCGGACAGGGGTGGCTACACCTTC. Protein sequence: CARSLADRGGYTF.

V usage is TRBV5-1 and J usage is TRBJ2-7; D is uncertain. Germline loops: CDR1 SGHRS, CDR2 YFSETQ. V was cut by 4 bases and J by 0 bases, with 5 bases left in between. The CDR3 covers 12 residues. The chain's CDR3 is CASSGPSYEQYF. As DNA, the CDR3 is TGCGCCAGCAGCGGCCCCTCCTACGAGCAGTACTTC. Filled out from reference TRBV5-1 and TRBJ2-7, the complete variable domain reads KAGVTQTPRYLIKTRGQQVTLSCSPISGHRSVSWYQQTPGQGLQFLFEYFSETQRNKGNFPGRFSGRQFSNSRSEMNVSTLELGDSALYLCASSGPSYEQYFGPGTRLTVT.

The J gene is TRBJ1-5, the V gene TRBV19; possibly TRBD1 for D (5 bases). Trimming stripped 6 bases from V and 6 bases from J, with 12 bases between. The CDR3 is 13 residues long. Germline CDR1 and CDR2: LNHDA and SQIVND (reference sequence). CDR3 coding DNA: TGTGCCAGTAGCCAGGGTCTTATTCAGCCCCAGCATTTT. This sequence encodes CASSQGLIQPQHF.

This chain joins TRBV12-5 and TRBJ2-7; D might be TRBD2 (5 bases). Germline-derived CDR1 and CDR2 are LGHNT and FRNRAP. Trimming left V 3 bases short and J 3 bases short, with 12 bases between. There are 14 residues in the CDR3. CDR3 in DNA: TGTGCTAGTGGTTTTTCCGGGGTGAACTACGAGCAGTACTTC. Translating it yields CASGFSGVNYEQYF. Together with reference TRBV12-5 and TRBJ2-7, the CDR3 gives the full variable domain: DARVTQTPRHKVTEMGQEVTMRCQPILGHNTVFWYRQTMMQGLELLAYFRNRAPLDDSGMPKDRFSAEMPDATLATLKIQPSEPRDSAVYFCASGFSGVNYEQYFGPGTRLTVT.

The V call is TRBV3-1 (or the pseudogene TRBV3-2), the J call TRBJ2-1; maybe TRBD2 (6 bases). The V and J ends lost 0 bases and 5 bases respectively, with 11 bases between them. Germline CDR1 reads LGHDT; CDR2 reads YNNKEL (reference sequence). The CDR3 is made up of 15 amino acids. DNA of the CDR3: TGTGCCAGCAGCCAAGATCTAGGAGGGAACAATGAGCAGTTCTTC. Translated: CASSQDLGGNNEQFF.

The chain uses TRBV2 and TRBJ2-2, with D unresolved. The germline V and J ends were trimmed by 4 bases and 7 bases, with 7 bases remaining between them. Per germline, CDR1 SNHLY and CDR2 FYNNEI. The length of the CDR3 is 12 residues. The CDR3 nucleotides read TGTGCCAGCAGTGTACTCGGCGGGGAGCTGTTTTTT. This encodes CASSVLGGELFF.

This clone appeared once. The chain joins TRBV11-2 to TRBJ2-7, with no clear D. Germline CDR1 is SGHAT and CDR2 is FQNNGV. V gave up 5 bases and J gave up 3 bases, with 8 bases separating them. The CDR3 consists of 12 residues. CDR3 bases: TGTGCCAGCAGCGCACCGGGCTACGAGCAGTACTTC. It codes for CASSAPGYEQYF.

Only a few counts were recorded for this clone. The CDR3 region has the DNA TGTGCCAGCAGTGGGCCCACCAGAGAAAAACTGTTTTTT. Amino acid sequence: CASSGPTREKLFF. The chain employs TRBV2 and TRBJ1-4; D remains ambiguous. From germline, CDR1 is SNHLY and CDR2 FYNNEI. V dropped 4 bases and J dropped 8 bases, with 11 bases sitting between them. There are 13 residues in the CDR3.

This clone was counted a few times. The chain recombines TRBV6-1 with TRBJ1-2; TRBD1 agrees at 8 bases. Trimming at V came to 2 bases and at J to 0 bases, leaving 2 bases not matched to a gene. CDR1 is MNHNS and CDR2 is SASEGT in the germline V gene. The CDR3 spans 15 residues. The CDR3 DNA reads as TGTGCCAGCAGTGAATTGACAGGGGCTAACTATGGCTACACCTTC. This encodes CASSELTGANYGYTF.

The chain recombines TRBV5-4 with TRBJ2-1; a weak D match, TRBD1 (6 bases). CDR1 is SGHNT, CDR2 YYREEE, per germline (reference sequence). CDR3 length: 15 residues. Deletions cut 5 bases from V and 0 bases from J, with 12 bases between. In DNA form, the CDR3 reads TGTGCCAGCAGGCAGAGGACAGCCTCCTACAATGAGCAGTTCTTC. Its protein product is CASRQRTASYNEQFF.

The chain employs TRBV11-2 and TRBJ1-1; TRBD1 might be the D (6 bases). The ends were cut back, 0 bases at V and 4 bases at J, with 18 bases in the middle. Germline loops: CDR1 SGHAT, CDR2 FQNNGV. The CDR3 is 17 amino acids. The CDR3 loop is CASSLEAGRRGLTEAFF. CDR3 DNA sequence: TGTGCCAGCAGCTTAGAGGCAGGTAGGCGGGGGCTCACTGAAGCTTTCTTT.

The chain carries TRBV6-5 and TRBJ2-2, with 9 bases identical to TRBD1. With V trimmed by 6 bases and J by 7 bases, 6 bases remained unmatched. This CDR3 comprises 14 residues. Germline V CDR1 and CDR2: MNHEY, SVGAGI. Here the CDR3 DNA reads TGTGCCAGCAGACGGGACAGGGCGGTCGGGGAGCTGTTTTTT. This encodes CASRRDRAVGELFF.

A few counts support this clone. V usage is TRBV3-1 (or the pseudogene TRBV3-2) and J usage is TRBJ1-5; no clear D gene. Germline-derived CDR1 and CDR2 are LGHDT and YNNKEL (reference sequence). The CDR3 covers 14 residues. V was clipped by 0 bases and J by 7 bases, with 10 bases between them. CDR3 region: CASSQEREGQPQHF. CDR3 DNA sequence: TGTGCCAGCAGCCAAGAGAGGGAAGGACAGCCCCAGCATTTT.

The chain couples TRBV5-1 to TRBJ2-2; TRBD2 matches 8 bases. The CDR3 consists of 15 residues. The germline CDR1 and CDR2 sequences are SGHRS and YFSETQ. The trim removed 1 base at V and 6 bases at J, leaving 5 bases unmatched. CDR3 sequence: CASSLQREIPGELFF. CDR3 bases: TGCGCCAGCAGCTTGCAGCGGGAGATACCCGGGGAGCTGTTTTTT. Full variable domain (outside the CDR3, taken from reference TRBV5-1 and TRBJ2-2): KAGVTQTPRYLIKTRGQQVTLSCSPISGHRSVSWYQQTPGQGLQFLFEYFSETQRNKGNFPGRFSGRQFSNSRSEMNVSTLELGDSALYLCASSLQREIPGELFFGEGSRLTVL.

V gene TRBV9 combines with J gene TRBJ2-1; TRBD1 aligns across 7 bases. Germline CDR1 is SGDLS and CDR2 is YYNGEE. V gave up 3 bases and J gave up 4 bases; unmatched junction bases: 4. The length of the CDR3 is 14 residues. CDR3 sequence: CASSDNRGYNEQFF. The DNA of the CDR3 is TGTGCCAGCAGCGACAACAGGGGTTACAATGAGCAGTTCTTC.

The chain joins TRBV5-1 to TRBJ2-2; D uncertain. The V end was cut by 2 bases, the J end by 0 bases, with 11 bases between. CDR3 size: 16 residues. Germline V CDR1 and CDR2: SGHRS, YFSETQ. CDR3 region: CASSLTSVSNTGELFF. CDR3 bases: TGCGCCAGCAGCTTAACCAGCGTATCGAACACCGGGGAGCTGTTTTTT.

The chain couples TRBV24-1 to TRBJ1-5, with a possible D match to TRBD1 (6 bases). CDR1 and CDR2 (germline): KGHDR, SFDVKD. The CDR3 is 15 residues long. V shed 3 bases and J shed 2 bases, with 10 bases lying between them. The CDR3 reads CATSDPQGGNQPQHF. In DNA, the CDR3 is TGTGCCACCAGTGATCCACAGGGTGGCAATCAGCCCCAGCATTTT.

The chain employs TRBV7-9 and TRBJ1-3, with a possible D match to TRBD1 (6 bases). V lost 3 bases and J lost 5, with 17 bases in between. Germline V lookup: CDR1 SEHNR, CDR2 FQNEAQ (reference sequence). The CDR3 is made up of 16 amino acids. The CDR3 region has the DNA TGTGCCAGCAGCTTCGGGGGGGCGGTGATTAGAAACACCATATATTTT. It specifies CASSFGGAVIRNTIYF.

This chain uses TRBV19 with TRBJ1-2; 7 bases fit TRBD1. V lost 7 bases and J lost 8; bases outside the gene matches: 7. Germline CDR1 and CDR2: LNHDA and SQIVND (reference sequence). The CDR3 has 12 residues. In nucleotides, the CDR3 is TGTGCCAGTAAGGTTGGAGGGGGCGGCTACACCTTC. This sequence encodes CASKVGGGGYTF. Drawing the rest from reference TRBV19 and TRBJ1-2, the complete variable domain is DGGITQSPKYLFRKEGQNVTLSCEQNLNHDAMYWYRQDPGQGLRLIYYSQIVNDFQKGDIAEGYSVSREKKESFPLTVTSAQKNPTAFYLCASKVGGGGYTFGSGTRLTVV.

This sequence joins TRBV18 and TRBJ2-2; 9 positions agree with TRBD1. The CDR3 totals 16 residues. Germline-derived CDR1 and CDR2 are KGHSH and LQKENI. V shed 6 bases, J shed 3 bases, and the junction held 8 bases outside the gene matches. The CDR3 DNA reads TGTGCCAGCTCTTCTGGACAGGGGAAGGACACCGGGGAGCTGTTTTTT. The encoded protein is CASSSGQGKDTGELFF.

V and J are TRBV2 and TRBJ2-6, with 7 nucleotides matching TRBD2. The germline CDR1 and CDR2 sequences are SNHLY and FYNNEI. This CDR3 comprises 18 residues. J was trimmed by 0 bases and V by 7 bases; bases with no gene match: 12. CDR3 coding DNA: TGTGCCAGCAACAGCCCACTAGCGAGTGGCTCTGGGGCCAACGTCCTGACTTTC. This translates into CASNSPLASGSGANVLTF.